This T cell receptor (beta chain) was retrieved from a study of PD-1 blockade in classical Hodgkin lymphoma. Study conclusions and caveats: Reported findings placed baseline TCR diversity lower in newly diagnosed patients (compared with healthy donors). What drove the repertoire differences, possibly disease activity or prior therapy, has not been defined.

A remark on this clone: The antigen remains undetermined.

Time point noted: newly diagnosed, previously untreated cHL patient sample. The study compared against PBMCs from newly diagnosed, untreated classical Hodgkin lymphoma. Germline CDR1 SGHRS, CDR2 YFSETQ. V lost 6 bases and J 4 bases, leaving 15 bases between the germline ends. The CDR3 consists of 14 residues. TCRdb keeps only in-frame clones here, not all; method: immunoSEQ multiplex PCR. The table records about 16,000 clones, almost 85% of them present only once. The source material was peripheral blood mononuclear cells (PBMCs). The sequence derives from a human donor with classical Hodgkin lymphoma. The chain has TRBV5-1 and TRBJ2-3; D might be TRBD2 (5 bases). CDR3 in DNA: TGCGCCAGCAACAGTGGACTCCCCCCAGATACGCAGTATTTT. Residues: CASNSGLPPDTQYF.